This TCR beta chain was captured in a study of T cells expressing NK-cell markers (dated by TCRdb to about 2020). With respect to the entire study: In sorted CD3+CD56+NKG2C+, CD3+CD56+NKG2C- and CD3+CD56-NKG2C+ T-cell subsets from several donors, TCR beta-chain repertoires were profiled. Sequencing of the libraries produced 2 x 150 bp reads on Illumina HiSeq 2000/2500, MiSeq or NextSeq. Seven of the eight sequenced donors were HCMV-seropositive and one was HCMV-seronegative. The study sequenced eight donors, all healthy volunteers chosen at random: three men and five women. Study-level results and caveats: Those dominant clonotypes were again the most abundant among CD3+CD56-NKG2C+ cells in a few donors, at about 25-65%. In over five donors, the dominant CD3+CD56+NKG2C+ clonotypes were among the top 10 CD8+ clonotypes and accounted for about 1.0-7.5% of CD8+ T cells. Whether the expanded NKG2C-expressing T cell clones were specific for HCMV antigens was left unclear.

On this clonotype: Its target antigen remains unknown.

The germline V gene yields MNHNS for CDR1 and SASEGT for CDR2. There are 16 amino acids in the CDR3, from cysteine to phenylalanine inclusive. The nucleotide record is missing. The reads were generated on an Illumina HiSeq 2000. 5'RACE template switching, by which a universal primer site and unique molecular identifiers were added, was used to make TCR beta cDNA libraries. cDNA synthesis was primed from the TCR beta constant segment, followed by two successive PCR amplification steps. The paper's data handling went like this. MIGEC handled demultiplexing of the reads and grouping by UMI, while MiTCR was used to assemble and quantify clonotypes. To remove erroneous sequences, TCR cDNA sequences were retained only when supported by two or more reads. Downstream repertoire analysis used the tcR package, and clonotypes were matched across fractions by CDR3 nucleotide sequence plus V segment. VDJmatch was used to annotate antigen specificity against VDJdb, with one amino acid substitution in CDR3 permitted. Reprocessed by TCRdb, the reads give a single entry per CDR3 protein sequence, without DNA. The authors' filters were not applied to this entry. Per the sample table, the count is over 150,000 distinct CDR3 sequences. The top ten constitute roughly a fifth of the sample.

To determine HCMV serostatus, a commercial ELISA kit was used to detect HCMV-specific IgG in serum. Ficoll density gradient centrifugation was used to isolate peripheral blood mononuclear cells from blood. What was sequenced was blood T cells: a sorted CD56 or NKG2C T cell subset, CD4+ or CD8+ T cells, or bulk PBMC T cells (not recorded which). The sequence is built from TRBV6-1 and TRBJ2-3; TCRdb calls TRBD2, which cannot be checked without DNA. The TCR originated in a man between 18 and 69 years old in good health. The CDR3 corresponds to CASSGPLSTSTDTQYF.